Below are 2 T cell receptor beta chains sequenced from a single sample in a study of lymphopenia after photon versus proton radiotherapy. Data came from immunoSEQ multiplex PCR; TCRdb stores just in-frame clones and leaves some out. The sample has tens of thousands of clones; around 84% are singletons. The sequencing used peripheral blood, collected from a patient treated with proton-based radiotherapy. The receptors originated from a man between 60 and 75 years old with pancreatic cancer.

The V call is TRBV10-2, the J call TRBJ2-5; 9 bases map to TRBD1. The CDR3 extends over 14 amino acids. Germline V gene sequence: CDR1 WSHSY, CDR2 SAAADI. The V and J ends lost 4 bases and 3 bases, in that order; junction bases with no gene match: 3. The CDR3 reads CASSGDRAKETQYF. The CDR3 bases are TGCGCCAGCAGTGGGGACAGGGCAAAAGAGACCCAGTACTTC.

The chain employs TRBV27 and TRBJ2-2; either TRBD1 or TRBD2 may supply D (5 bases each). Germline CDR1 reads MNHEY; CDR2 reads SMNVEV (reference sequence). The CDR3 spans 17 residues. V was cut by 0 bases and J by 0 bases, with 11 bases left in between. Here the CDR3 reads CASSLSRGRANTGELFF. Written as DNA, the CDR3 is TGTGCCAGCAGTTTATCGAGGGGACGGGCGAACACCGGGGAGCTGTTTTTT.